Presented here are 30 T cell receptor beta chains from one specimen sequenced in a study of tumor-infiltrating lymphocytes in localized non-small cell lung cancer. TCRdb's table, derived via immunoSEQ multiplex PCR, lists solely in-frame clones and lacks some. The data show approximately 8,100 clones, around 68% seen once. Sequenced sample: uninvolved lung tissue not adjacent to the tumor. The receptors originated from a human donor with non-small cell lung cancer.

This clone was counted a few times. CDR3 DNA sequence: TGCGCCAGCAGCTTGGAAGCGGGCACAGATACGCAGTATTTT. Protein: CASSLEAGTDTQYF. The chain carries TRBV5-1 and TRBJ2-3; the D gene is possibly TRBD2 (5 bases). V shed 0 bases and J shed 1 base, with 6 bases lying between them. This CDR3 spans 14 amino acids. Germline loops: CDR1 SGHRS, CDR2 YFSETQ. Together with reference TRBV5-1 and TRBJ2-3, the CDR3 gives the full variable domain: KAGVTQTPRYLIKTRGQQVTLSCSPISGHRSVSWYQQTPGQGLQFLFEYFSETQRNKGNFPGRFSGRQFSNSRSEMNVSTLELGDSALYLCASSLEAGTDTQYFGPGTRLTVL.

This rearrangement joins TRBV28 to TRBJ1-3; TRBD1 matches at 8 bases. The ends lost 6 bases at V and 5 bases at J; junction bases unmatched: 9. The germline V gene encodes CDR1 MDHEN and CDR2 SYDVKM. The CDR3 contains 15 residues. CDR3 DNA sequence: TGTGCCAGCAGAGATACCCGGGACAGGCGAAACACCATATATTTT. Its protein product is CASRDTRDRRNTIYF. Full variable domain (remainder filled in from reference TRBV28 and TRBJ1-3): DVKVTQSSRYLVKRTGEKVFLECVQDMDHENMFWYRQDPGLGLRLIYFSYDVKMKEKGDIPEGYSVSREKKERFSLILESASTNQTSMYLCASRDTRDRRNTIYFGEGSWLTVV.

The genes are TRBV11-3 and TRBJ1-1; D possibly corresponds to TRBD1 (6 bases). The CDR3 runs to 15 residues. Trimming removed 3 bases from V and 5 bases from J, with 16 bases in between. CDR1 and CDR2 from the germline V gene are SGHNT and YENEEA. CDR3 DNA sequence: TGTGCCAGCAGCTTTGAAACAGGGTGGCGAACTGAAGCTTTCTTT. Translation: CASSFETGWRTEAFF.

This clone appeared a few times. The rearrangement uses TRBV4-1 and TRBJ2-7; 9 bases line up with TRBD1. CDR3 length equals 15 residues. Unmatched junction bases numbered 7, after V lost 2 bases and J lost 5 bases. Germline CDR1 MGHRA, CDR2 YSYEKL. The CDR3 is CASSQPGDRVNEQYF. The CDR3 DNA reads as TGCGCCAGCAGCCAACCCGGGGACAGGGTAAACGAGCAGTACTTC.

The V gene is TRBV28, the J gene TRBJ2-5; no clear D gene. Per the germline V gene, CDR1 is MDHEN and CDR2 is SYDVKM. The CDR3 extends over 14 amino acids. Trimming took off 4 bases at V and 5 bases at J, with 14 bases between the two ends. CDR3 amino acids: CASSSYRLGETQYF. Here the CDR3 DNA reads TGTGCCAGCAGTTCCTACCGATTGGGGGAGACCCAGTACTTC.

The chain has TRBV29-1 and TRBJ2-6, with a possible D match to TRBD1 (5 bases). The CDR3 has 15 residues. The ends were cut back, 6 bases at V and 2 bases at J, with 14 bases in the middle. Per germline, CDR1 SQVTM and CDR2 ANQGSEA. CDR3 DNA sequence: TGCAGCGTGGACACTGGAGAGGCTGGGGCCAACGTCCTGACTTTC. It is translated as CSVDTGEAGANVLTF. The variable domain in full, completed from reference TRBV29-1 and TRBJ2-6, reads SAVISQKPSRDICQRGTSLTIQCQVDSQVTMMFWYRQQPGQSLTLIATANQGSEATYESGFVIDKFPISRPNLTFSTLTVSNMSPEDSSIYLCSVDTGEAGANVLTFGAGSRLTVL.

This chain joins TRBV7-9 and TRBJ2-7; the D gene could be TRBD1 or TRBD2 (5 bases each). Germline V gene lookup returns CDR1 SEHNR and CDR2 FQNEAQ (reference sequence). V was trimmed by 1 base and J by 7 bases, leaving 20 bases between them. This CDR3 has 16 amino acids. CDR3 nucleotide sequence: TGTGCCAGCAGCTTAGGTGGGGGAGACACCGTCCAAGAGCAGTACTTC. It codes for CASSLGGGDTVQEQYF.

This chain joins TRBV2 and TRBJ1-2; D not resolved. The CDR3 loop spans 15 amino acids. The germline V gene encodes CDR1 SNHLY and CDR2 FYNNEI. V was shortened by 5 bases and J by 2 bases, with 15 bases between the two germline ends. The DNA for the CDR3 is TGTGCCAGCAGTTTCAGCACGAACGTCAACTATGGCTACACCTTC. Translation: CASSFSTNVNYGYTF.

A few counts support this clone. J is TRBJ1-5 and V is TRBV4-1; 7 bases match TRBD1. The germline V gene encodes CDR1 MGHRA and CDR2 YSYEKL. The CDR3 has 16 amino acids. Unmatched junction bases numbered 4, after V lost 0 bases and J lost 2 bases. CDR3 sequence reads: CASSQEGGTGNQPQHF. The CDR3 nucleotides are TGCGCCAGCAGCCAAGAGGGAGGGACAGGCAATCAGCCCCAGCATTTT.

This chain joins TRBV28 and TRBJ1-4, with D perhaps matching TRBD1 (5 bases). CDR1 MDHEN and CDR2 SYDVKM come from the germline V gene. The CDR3 consists of 16 residues. V was clipped by 5 bases and J by 0 bases, with 13 bases between them. This chain's CDR3 is CASSDPRGPTNEKLFF. CDR3 in DNA: TGTGCCAGCAGTGACCCGAGGGGACCAACTAATGAAAAACTGTTTTTT.

This clone showed up just a few times. The V gene is TRBV7-2, the J gene TRBJ2-5, with TRBD2 matching over 7 bases. V lost 4 bases, J lost 5 bases, and 10 bases stayed unmatched. CDR1 SGHTA and CDR2 FQGNSA come from the germline V gene. This CDR3 has 15 amino acids. The CDR3 coding sequence is TGTGCCAGCAGCTCCCAGGCGGGAGCGGGGGAGACCCAGTACTTC. It is translated as CASSSQAGAGETQYF.

This clone was seen a handful of times. The rearrangement joins TRBV28 to TRBJ1-5; a possible D gene is TRBD1 (6 bases). This CDR3 spans 12 amino acids. Germline loops: CDR1 MDHEN, CDR2 SYDVKM. V lost 6 bases and J lost 11, with 14 bases in between. The CDR3 reads CASREGGRAQHF. In DNA form, the CDR3 reads TGTGCCAGCAGGGAAGGGGGTAGGGCCCAGCATTTT.

V usage is TRBV19 and J usage is TRBJ1-3; D gene uncertain. The V end was cut by 6 bases, the J end by 1 base, with 13 bases between. In germline, CDR1 is LNHDA, CDR2 SQIVND (reference sequence). The length of the CDR3 is 15 residues. This chain's CDR3 is CASRSIEGSGNTIYF. CDR3 DNA: TGTGCCAGTAGATCCATTGAGGGTTCTGGAAACACCATATATTTT.

The V and J genes are TRBV28 and TRBJ1-2; D is unresolved. The CDR3 runs to 11 residues. Germline values: CDR1 MDHEN, CDR2 SYDVKM. Between the trimmed V and J ends, which lost 8 bases and 8 bases, there was a span of 12 bases. CDR3 coding DNA: TGTGCCAGCCGAAATGACTGGGGCTACACCTTC. This sequence encodes CASRNDWGYTF.

The chain has TRBV28 and TRBJ2-7; D gene ambiguous. The germline gives CDR1 MDHEN, CDR2 SYDVKM. The CDR3 covers 12 residues. The V end lost 5 bases, the J end lost 2 bases, and 7 bases lay between the germline ends. The CDR3 sequence: CASSSGTYEQYF. DNA for the CDR3: TGTGCCAGCAGTAGTGGTACCTACGAGCAGTACTTC.

The chain has TRBV4-2 and TRBJ2-1; no definite D call. Germline V gene lookup returns CDR1 LGHNA and CDR2 YNFKEQ. The CDR3 contains 16 residues. Trimming removed 0 bases from V and 0 bases from J, with 9 bases in between. CDR3 bases: TGTGCCAGCAGCCAAGATCACGGGCGCTCCTACAATGAGCAGTTCTTC. Its protein is CASSQDHGRSYNEQFF.

This chain links TRBV7-2 with TRBJ1-1, with 10 bases matching TRBD1. The CDR3 covers 17 residues. Germline lookup yields CDR1 SGHTA and CDR2 FQGNSA. V was clipped by 1 base and J by 5 bases; unmatched bases: 10. DNA for the CDR3: TGTGCCAGCAGCTTAGTCACCCTCCGGACAGGGGGAACTGAAGCTTTCTTT. As protein: CASSLVTLRTGGTEAFF. Based on the CDR3 plus reference TRBV7-2 and TRBJ1-1, the full variable domain is GAGVSQSPSNKVTEKGKDVELRCDPISGHTALYWYRQSLGQGLEFLIYFQGNSAPDKSGLPSDRFSAERTGGSVSTLTIQRTQQEDSAVYLCASSLVTLRTGGTEAFFGQGTRLTVV.

This clone appeared a few times. V and J are TRBV28 and TRBJ2-1; D gene unclear. The CDR3 consists of 13 residues. Trimming pared 6 bases from V and 9 bases from J, leaving 15 bases between. The V gene's germline CDR1 is MDHEN and CDR2 SYDVKM. Here the CDR3 reads CASSTGVGLEQFF. The CDR3 DNA follows: TGTGCCAGCAGCACCGGAGTAGGGCTTGAGCAGTTCTTC.

The J gene is TRBJ2-3, the V gene TRBV2; 7 bases fit TRBD2. After removal of 6 bases from V and 6 bases from J, the junction contained 9 bases not matched to a gene. The CDR3 spans 14 residues. The germline gives CDR1 SNHLY, CDR2 FYNNEI. The CDR3 loop reads CASSSGRASDTQYF. The CDR3, as DNA: TGTGCCAGCAGCTCGGGGAGGGCCAGTGATACGCAGTATTTT.

Judged by abundance, this clone is medium-sized. This chain joins TRBV7-9 and TRBJ2-7, with a tentative D call TRBD2 (6 bases). V lost 4 bases and J lost 3, with 7 bases in between. The CDR3 has 12 residues. Germline V gives CDR1 SEHNR, CDR2 FQNEAQ (reference sequence). The CDR3 region is CASSSDYYEQYF. As DNA, the CDR3 is TGTGCCAGCAGCTCGGACTACTACGAGCAGTACTTC.

The count of this clone is one. This chain joins TRBV28 and TRBJ1-2, with no clear D. CDR3 length: 13 residues. Looked up from germline, CDR1 is MDHEN and CDR2 is SYDVKM. Trimming removed 5 bases at V and 2 bases at J, with 9 bases between. CDR3 bases: TGTGCCAGCAGTCGGCCCCCCAACTATGGCTACACCTTC. Translated, it gives CASSRPPNYGYTF.

The chain recombines TRBV7-2 with TRBJ2-7; TRBD1 agrees at 9 bases. The germline CDR1 and CDR2 sequences are SGHTA and FQGNSA. J was trimmed by 4 bases and V by 4 bases; bases with no gene match: 5. This CDR3 contains 14 residues. CDR3 in DNA: TGTGCCAGCAGCTCCGACAGGGGGACGTACGAGCAGTACTTC. Translated: CASSSDRGTYEQYF.

On this clone itself: One end of the junction does not line up with germline, which may come from a read error. The chain is built from TRBV7-7 and TRBJ2-1, with 9 bases matching TRBD2. Germline V lookup: CDR1 SSHAT, CDR2 FNYEAQ (reference sequence). The CDR3 has 13 amino acids. In nucleotides, the CDR3 is TGTGCTAGCAGCTTGGGACTAGCCGATGAGCAGTTCTTC. Protein sequence: CASSLGLADEQFF.

The rearrangement links TRBV5-4 to TRBJ2-1, with D perhaps assigned TRBD1 or TRBD2 (6 bases each). CDR1 and CDR2 (germline): SGHNT, YYREEE (reference sequence). The CDR3 sequence is 15 residues long. V lost 0 bases and J lost 7, with 14 bases in between. The CDR3 DNA reads as TGTGCCAGCAGCTTGGGGGGCAGGGGAGGTAATGAGCAGTTCTTC. It translates to CASSLGGRGGNEQFF. Full variable domain (rest looked up from reference TRBV5-4 and TRBJ2-1): ETGVTQSPTHLIKTRGQQVTLRCSSQSGHNTVSWYQQALGQGPQFIFQYYREEENGRGNFPPRFSGLQFPNYSSELNVNALELDDSALYLCASSLGGRGGNEQFFGPGTRLTVL.

In DNA form, the CDR3 reads TGCGCCAGCAGCCAAGGTGTGGGGACAGGGAGGCACACCGGGGAGCTGTTTTTT. Translated: CASSQGVGTGRHTGELFF. The rearrangement links TRBV4-1 to TRBJ2-2; 9 nucleotides align to TRBD1. Per germline, CDR1 MGHRA and CDR2 YSYEKL. V lost 1 base, J lost 3 bases, and 9 bases stayed unmatched. This CDR3 comprises 18 residues.

The V call is TRBV19, the J call TRBJ2-3; D call uncertain. V lost 4 bases and J 1 base, leaving 3 bases between the germline ends. CDR1 is LNHDA, CDR2 SQIVND, per germline (reference sequence). The length of the CDR3 is 12 residues. DNA of the CDR3: TGTGCCAGTAGTAAACGCACAGATACGCAGTATTTT. Protein: CASSKRTDTQYF.

The chain combines TRBV27 with TRBJ1-5; D is uncertain. This CDR3 comprises 15 residues. The germline V and J ends were trimmed by 0 bases and 0 bases, with 6 bases remaining between them. The germline CDR1 and CDR2 sequences are MNHEY and SMNVEV (reference sequence). The CDR3 loop is CASSLSKYSNQPQHF. The CDR3 nucleotides are TGTGCCAGCAGTTTATCCAAATATAGCAATCAGCCCCAGCATTTT.

In this sample, this clone is medium-sized. The CDR3, as DNA: TGCGCCAGCAGCGGGGACCCCGGGACAGGGGGAGGCTACACCTTC. This gives the protein CASSGDPGTGGGYTF. This chain joins TRBV5-1 and TRBJ1-2, with TRBD1 identical over 11 bases. The CDR3 runs to 15 residues. The V segment lost 4 bases and the J segment 8 bases; nucleotides outside the gene matches: 10. The V gene's germline CDR1 is SGHRS and CDR2 YFSETQ.

The chain recombines TRBV5-1 with TRBJ2-1; a possible D gene is TRBD2 (6 bases). The ends were cut back, 4 bases at V and 0 bases at J, with 14 bases in the middle. From germline, CDR1 is SGHRS and CDR2 YFSETQ. The CDR3 has 16 amino acids. The CDR3 loop is CASSPGGAGSYNEQFF. The CDR3 bases are TGCGCCAGCAGCCCCGGAGGGGCCGGCTCCTACAATGAGCAGTTCTTC.

V and J are TRBV28 and TRBJ2-3; no clear D. Between the trimmed V and J ends, which lost 5 bases and 7 bases, there was a span of 10 bases. This CDR3 comprises 12 residues. Per germline, CDR1 MDHEN and CDR2 SYDVKM. The CDR3 nucleotides are TGTGCCAGCAGTAACCGGTTCCATACGCAGTATTTT. Its protein is CASSNRFHTQYF.